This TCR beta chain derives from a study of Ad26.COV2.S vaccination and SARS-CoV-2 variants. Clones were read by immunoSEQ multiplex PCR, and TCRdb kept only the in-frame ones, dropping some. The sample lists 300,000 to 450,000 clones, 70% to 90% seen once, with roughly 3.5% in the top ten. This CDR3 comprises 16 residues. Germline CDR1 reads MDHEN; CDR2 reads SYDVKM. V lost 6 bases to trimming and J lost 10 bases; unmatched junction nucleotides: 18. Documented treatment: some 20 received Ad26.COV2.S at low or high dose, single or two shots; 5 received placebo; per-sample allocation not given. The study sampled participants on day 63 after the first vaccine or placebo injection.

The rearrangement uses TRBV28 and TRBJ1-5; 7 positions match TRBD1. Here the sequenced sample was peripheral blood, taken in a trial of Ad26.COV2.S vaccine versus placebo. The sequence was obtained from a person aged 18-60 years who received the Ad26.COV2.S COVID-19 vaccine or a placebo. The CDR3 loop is CASRPNRGQKRHPQHF. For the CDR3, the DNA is TGTGCCAGCAGACCAAACAGGGGACAGAAACGTCATCCCCAGCATTTT.